This T cell receptor beta chain was identified during a study of T cell repertoires in cytomegalovirus infection. Findings and caveats of the study: HLA-C-restricted CMV-specific TCR beta clonotypes prevailed in the ex vivo response.

One entry per CDR3 protein, called by TCRdb with MiXCR from the reads. The sample carries 490,000 or so distinct CDR3 sequences, about 10% recorded once. The CDR3 sequence is 14 residues long. V was trimmed by 10 bases and J by 0 bases, leaving 15 bases between them. CDR1 is SNHLY, CDR2 FYNNEI, per germline. To note about this clonotype: Its antigen is not known.

The sample was PBMCs. This chain connects TRBV2 to TRBJ1-2; weak D call: TRBD1 (6 bases). This clonotype was sampled from a human donor in good health (CMV status not recorded). Some clones in this sample may be carry-over from other donors' samples. CDR3 DNA sequence: TGTGCCACCGGACAGAATGCACCTAACTATGGCTACACCTTC. Its protein is CATGQNAPNYGYTF.